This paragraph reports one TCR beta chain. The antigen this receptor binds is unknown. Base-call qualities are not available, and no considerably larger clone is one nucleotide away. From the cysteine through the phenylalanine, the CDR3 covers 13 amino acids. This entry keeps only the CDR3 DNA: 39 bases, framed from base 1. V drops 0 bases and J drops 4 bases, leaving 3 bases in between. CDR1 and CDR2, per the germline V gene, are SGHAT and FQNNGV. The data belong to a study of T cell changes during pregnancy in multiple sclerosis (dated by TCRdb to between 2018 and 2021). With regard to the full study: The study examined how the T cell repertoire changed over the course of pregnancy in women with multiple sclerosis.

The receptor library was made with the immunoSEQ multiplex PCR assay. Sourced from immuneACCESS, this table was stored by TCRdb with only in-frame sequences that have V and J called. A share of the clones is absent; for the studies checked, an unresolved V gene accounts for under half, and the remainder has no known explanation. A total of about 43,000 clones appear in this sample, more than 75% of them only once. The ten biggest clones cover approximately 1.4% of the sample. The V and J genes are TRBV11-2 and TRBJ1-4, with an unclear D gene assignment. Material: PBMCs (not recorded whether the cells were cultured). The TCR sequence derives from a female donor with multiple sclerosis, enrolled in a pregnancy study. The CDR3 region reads CASSLESNEKLFF. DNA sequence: TGTGCCAGCAGCTTAGAGAGTAATGAAAAACTGTTTTTT.